A single sample gave rise to the 10 T cell receptor beta chains below, sequenced in a study of T cell responses to AZD1222 COVID-19 vaccine. The data were produced by immunoSEQ multiplex PCR, yet TCRdb's version contains in-frame clones alone and is incomplete. The sample consists of roughly 100,000 clones, 84% of them appearing once. Here the sequenced sample was peripheral blood, taken on day 0 of AZD1222 vaccination. Receptors originate from an adult in good health.

The J gene is TRBJ2-1, the V gene TRBV7-2; the match to TRBD2 covers 8 bases. V was clipped by 2 bases and J by 2 bases; unmatched bases: 5. Germline CDR1 SGHTA, CDR2 FQGNSA. The CDR3 length is 16 residues. The CDR3: CASSLNQRGPYNEQFF. The CDR3 coding sequence is TGTGCCAGCAGCTTAAATCAGCGGGGGCCCTACAATGAGCAGTTCTTC.

The rearrangement joins TRBV4-2 to TRBJ2-3, with TRBD2 identical over 10 bases. Germline loops: CDR1 LGHNA, CDR2 YNFKEQ. This CDR3 comprises 17 residues. Trimming cost V 3 bases and J 4 bases; bases outside gene matches: 10. The chain's CDR3 is CASSHASSGRVSDTQYF. In DNA, the CDR3 is TGTGCCAGCAGCCATGCCTCTAGCGGGAGAGTGTCAGATACGCAGTATTTT.

This sequence joins TRBV27 and TRBJ2-3; the D is unclear. V was pared by 2 bases and J by 0 bases, with 6 bases between. Germline V gene sequence: CDR1 MNHEY, CDR2 SMNVEV (reference sequence). The CDR3 runs to 14 residues. Written as DNA, the CDR3 is TGTGCCAGCAGTTTAGGAAAGAGCACAGATACGCAGTATTTT. It translates to CASSLGKSTDTQYF.

This sequence joins TRBV29-1 and TRBJ1-1; TRBD1 might be the D (6 bases). CDR1 is SQVTM and CDR2 is ANQGSEA in the germline V gene. The CDR3 spans 15 residues. Trimming took 8 bases from V and 3 from J, leaving 22 bases between them. The CDR3 loop is CSYANPQGVHTEAFF. The CDR3 DNA reads TGCAGCTATGCAAACCCACAGGGTGTTCACACTGAAGCTTTCTTT.

This clone was counted a few times. The V and J genes are TRBV28 and TRBJ2-7; D gene uncertain. V gave up 10 bases and J gave up 2 bases, with 6 bases separating them. CDR1 is MDHEN, CDR2 SYDVKM, per germline. The CDR3 is 10 residues long. The CDR3 sequence: CAKRTYEQYF. The CDR3 coding sequence is TGTGCCAAACGAACCTACGAGCAGTACTTC.

CDR3 sequence reads: CATTSQGGSPLHF. For the CDR3, the DNA is TGTGCCACCACATCCCAAGGGGGTTCACCCCTCCACTTT. V and J are TRBV27 and TRBJ1-6; possibly TRBD1 for D (6 bases). The length of the CDR3 is 13 residues. Trimming took off 10 bases at V and 9 bases at J, with 16 bases between the two ends. CDR1 is MNHEY and CDR2 is SMNVEV in the germline V gene (reference sequence).

The chain couples TRBV12-1 to TRBJ1-2; the tabulated D call, TRBD1, remains unverified against the DNA. TRBV12-1 is marked as a pseudogene. The CDR3 is 15 residues long. This chain's CDR3 is CASSFDQGPHYGYTF. DNA for the CDR3: TGTGCCAGCAGCTTTGATCAGGGGCCCCACTATGGCTACACCTTC.

Here the CDR3 reads CASRPGASSYNSPLHF. CDR3 sequence (DNA): TGTGCCAGCAGACCGGGGGCGAGCTCCTATAATTCACCCCTCCACTTT. This rearrangement joins TRBV28 to TRBJ1-6, with D perhaps matching TRBD1 (6 bases). The germline gives CDR1 MDHEN, CDR2 SYDVKM. This CDR3 has 16 residues. V dropped 6 bases and J dropped 0 bases, with 12 bases sitting between them.

This chain links TRBV28 with TRBJ2-5; D may correspond to TRBD1 or TRBD2 (5 bases each). The CDR3 is 11 residues long. Trimming took 6 bases from V and 10 from J, leaving 12 bases between them. Germline loops: CDR1 MDHEN, CDR2 SYDVKM. This CDR3 is CASRGELDQYF. The CDR3 bases are TGTGCCAGCAGGGGGGAGTTGGACCAGTACTTC. Variable domain in full (rest from reference TRBV28 and TRBJ2-5): DVKVTQSSRYLVKRTGEKVFLECVQDMDHENMFWYRQDPGLGLRLIYFSYDVKMKEKGDIPEGYSVSREKKERFSLILESASTNQTSMYLCASRGELDQYFGPGTRLLVL.

The chain joins TRBV11-2 to TRBJ2-7; D remains ambiguous. This CDR3 has 12 residues. CDR1 SGHAT and CDR2 FQNNGV come from the germline V gene. The V end lost 3 bases, the J end lost 6 bases, and 9 bases lay between the germline ends. For the CDR3, the DNA is TGTGCCAGCAGCTTTACCGGTTCCGAGCAGTACTTC. It yields the protein CASSFTGSEQYF. The whole variable domain, remainder taken from reference TRBV11-2 and TRBJ2-7, is EAGVAQSPRYKIIEKRQSVAFWCNPISGHATLYWYQQILGQGPKLLIQFQNNGVVDDSQLPKDRFSAERLKGVDSTLKIQPAKLEDSAVYLCASSFTGSEQYFGPGTRLTVT.